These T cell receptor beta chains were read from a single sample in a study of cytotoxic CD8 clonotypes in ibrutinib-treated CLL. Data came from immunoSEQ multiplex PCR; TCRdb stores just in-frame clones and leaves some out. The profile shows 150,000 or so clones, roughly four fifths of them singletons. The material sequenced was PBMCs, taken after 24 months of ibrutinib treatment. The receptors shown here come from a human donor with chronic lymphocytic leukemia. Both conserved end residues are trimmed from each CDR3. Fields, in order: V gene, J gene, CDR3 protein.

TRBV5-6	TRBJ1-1	ASSTQGMRVLATEAF
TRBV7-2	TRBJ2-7	ASSPGLDYEQY
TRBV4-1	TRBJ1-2	ASSQDWSTLRGGYT
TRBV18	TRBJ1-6	ASSPRDKGLMPPLH
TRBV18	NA	ASSPGTGPSYEQY
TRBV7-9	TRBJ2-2	ASSLVRSQNTGELF
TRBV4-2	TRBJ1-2	ASSQDHAYGYT
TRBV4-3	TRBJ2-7	ASSQELQNWGPYYEQY
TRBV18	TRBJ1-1	ASSPQGYTEAF
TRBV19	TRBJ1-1	ASSISGTNTEAF
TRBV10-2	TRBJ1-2	ASRGLQVLGYT
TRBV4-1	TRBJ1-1	ASSRPGETEAF
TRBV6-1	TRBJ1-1	ASSRQELSRGEAF
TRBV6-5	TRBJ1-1	ASSRRGRKNTEAF
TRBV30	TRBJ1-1	AWTPLVPEAF
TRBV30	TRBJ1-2	AWSLGTGLLYGYT
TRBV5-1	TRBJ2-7	ASSFGAGGTYEQY
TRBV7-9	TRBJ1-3	ASSLASTENTIY
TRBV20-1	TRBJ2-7	SASGGQGLN
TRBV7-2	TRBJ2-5	ASSLEIGRAETQY
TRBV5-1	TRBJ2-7	ASSLYWTGGDEQY
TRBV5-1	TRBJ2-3	ASSLSWGADTQY
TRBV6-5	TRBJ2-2	ASSWGGTGELF
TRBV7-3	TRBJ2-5	ASSPGTGTTETQY
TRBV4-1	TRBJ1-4	ASSPLPGQFNEKLF
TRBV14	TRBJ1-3	ASSQTPGPHSGNTIY
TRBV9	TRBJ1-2	ASSPLFVGGQGNGYT
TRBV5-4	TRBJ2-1	ASSVKRGEHNEQF